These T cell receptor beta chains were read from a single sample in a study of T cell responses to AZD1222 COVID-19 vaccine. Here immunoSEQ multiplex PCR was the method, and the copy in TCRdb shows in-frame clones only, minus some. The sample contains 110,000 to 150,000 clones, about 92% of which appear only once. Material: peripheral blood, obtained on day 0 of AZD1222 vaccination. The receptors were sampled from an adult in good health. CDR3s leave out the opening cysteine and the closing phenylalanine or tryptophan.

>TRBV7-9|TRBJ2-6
ASSLGRGDGANVLT
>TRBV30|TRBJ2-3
AWRGASTDTQY
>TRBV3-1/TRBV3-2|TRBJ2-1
ASSHHKGVYNEQF
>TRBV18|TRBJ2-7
ASSSRQAYEQY
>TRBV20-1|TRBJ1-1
SAAGGHEAF
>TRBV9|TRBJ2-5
ASSTRDRGPQETQY
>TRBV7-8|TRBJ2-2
ASSARASGRRGAGELF
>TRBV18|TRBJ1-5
ASSPETGRPIQPQH
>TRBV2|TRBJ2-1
ASSEARGNEQF
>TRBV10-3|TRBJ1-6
AISEGGPNSPLH